The 29 T cell receptor beta chains below were found in one sample sequenced in a study of blood T cell repertoires in COVID-19. The repertoire was sequenced with immunoSEQ multiplex PCR; TCRdb's copy has only in-frame clones and lacks some. The sample holds about 370,000 clones, around nine tenths seen once. Sequencing used PBMCs or T cells enriched from blood (not recorded which). The receptor set was obtained from a woman aged 25 to 39 who had recovered from COVID-19.

The J gene is TRBJ1-3, the V gene TRBV9, with no clear D. Germline loops: CDR1 SGDLS, CDR2 YYNGEE. There are 13 residues in the CDR3. V dropped 7 bases and J dropped 0 bases, with 8 bases sitting between them. CDR3 in amino acids: CASAGLSGNTIYF. Here the CDR3 DNA reads TGTGCCAGCGCGGGCCTCTCTGGAAACACCATATATTTT.

This clone was seen only once. This chain joins TRBV2 and TRBJ1-5; D gene unclear. This CDR3 is 14 amino acids long. Trimming removed 0 bases from V and 7 bases from J, with 10 bases in between. Germline CDR1 reads SNHLY; CDR2 reads FYNNEI. The CDR3 DNA is TGTGCCAGCAGTGAAGCTTCAGGAATCCAGCCCCAGCATTTT. Protein product: CASSEASGIQPQHF.

The J gene is TRBJ1-2, the V gene TRBV7-9; 9 nucleotides align to TRBD1. Per germline, CDR1 SEHNR and CDR2 FQNEAQ (reference sequence). Losses at the gene ends were 2 bases for V and 6 bases for J; bases not matched to a gene: 19. The CDR3 has 19 amino acids. The chain's CDR3 is CASSLIVSAGGTGKDGYTF. CDR3 nucleotides: TGTGCCAGCAGCTTAATTGTTTCAGCGGGCGGGACAGGGAAGGATGGCTACACCTTC. The complete variable domain, with remaining parts taken from reference TRBV7-9 and TRBJ1-2, reads DTGVSQNPRHKITKRGQNVTFRCDPISEHNRLYWYRQTLGQGPEFLTYFQNEAQLEKSRLLSDRFSAERPKGSFSTLEIQRTEQGDSAMYLCASSLIVSAGGTGKDGYTFGSGTRLTVV.

J is TRBJ2-7 and V is TRBV12-5, with D unclear. With 0 bases removed from V and 3 bases from J, the gap between germline ends came to 12 bases. The CDR3 is 15 residues long. The germline V gene has CDR1 LGHNT and CDR2 FRNRAP. In DNA form, the CDR3 reads TGTGCTAGTGGTTTGGTACGCCAGAATTACTACGAGCAGTACTTC. Protein sequence: CASGLVRQNYYEQYF.

The DNA for the CDR3 is TGCGCCAGCAGCTTTAGTAGCGGGGCCTCGAACACCGGGGAGCTGTTTTTT. Translated: CASSFSSGASNTGELFF. The chain is built from TRBV5-1 and TRBJ2-2, with 8 bases lining up with TRBD2. Germline V lookup: CDR1 SGHRS, CDR2 YFSETQ. The CDR3 is 17 amino acids. V trimming: 2 bases; J trimming: 0 bases; junction bases outside the gene matches: 6.

This clone has a count of ten or more. The chain is built from TRBV6-1 and TRBJ2-7, with a weak D call TRBD2 (6 bases). This CDR3 contains 13 residues. V was clipped by 1 base and J by 9 bases, with 13 bases between them. Looked up from germline, CDR1 is MNHNS and CDR2 is SASEGT. The CDR3 DNA reads as TGTGCCAGCAGTGAAGGGGAGGTGGCAGGGCAGTACTTC. This codes for CASSEGEVAGQYF.

This clone appeared once. The V call is TRBV18, the J call TRBJ1-4, with 8 bases fitting TRBD1. Germline CDR1 is KGHSH and CDR2 is LQKENI. The CDR3 consists of 15 residues. V gave up 0 bases and J gave up 5 bases; unmatched junction bases: 2. The CDR3 bases are TGTGCCAGCTCACCACCAACAGGGGGGAATGAAAAACTGTTTTTT. Its protein product is CASSPPTGGNEKLFF.

The chain carries TRBV11-2 and TRBJ2-1; a possible D gene is TRBD2 (6 bases). CDR3 length: 14 residues. Trimming took off 6 bases at V and 8 bases at J, with 17 bases between the two ends. CDR1 SGHAT and CDR2 FQNNGV come from the germline V gene. The CDR3 loop reads CASRRTPGEYEQFF. DNA of the CDR3: TGTGCCAGCAGAAGGACCCCGGGAGAGTATGAGCAGTTCTTC. Complete variable domain (other parts from reference TRBV11-2 and TRBJ2-1): EAGVAQSPRYKIIEKRQSVAFWCNPISGHATLYWYQQILGQGPKLLIQFQNNGVVDDSQLPKDRFSAERLKGVDSTLKIQPAKLEDSAVYLCASRRTPGEYEQFFGPGTRLTVL.

The chain has TRBV10-1 and TRBJ1-4; D ambiguous. The ends were cut back, 2 bases at V and 8 bases at J, with 9 bases in the middle. The CDR3 covers 13 residues. Germline V gene lookup returns CDR1 WNHNN and CDR2 SYGVQD (reference sequence). This chain's CDR3 is CASSERVGEKLFF. CDR3 nucleotide sequence: TGCGCCAGCAGTGAGCGGGTCGGGGAAAAACTGTTTTTT.

This clone was recorded once. The CDR3 sequence is CASSYSGGHTEAFF. The CDR3 nucleotides read TGTGCCAGCAGTTACTCAGGAGGACACACTGAAGCTTTCTTT. The gene calls are TRBV6-5 and TRBJ1-1, with D uncertain. The CDR3 is 14 residues long. The germline V and J ends were trimmed by 0 bases and 3 bases, with 8 bases remaining between them. In germline, CDR1 is MNHEY, CDR2 SVGAGI.

The J gene is TRBJ1-2, the V gene TRBV19; 7 nucleotides line up with TRBD1. Germline CDR1 reads LNHDA; CDR2 reads SQIVND (reference sequence). V shed 5 bases and J 4 bases; nucleotides not matched to a gene: 10. The CDR3 totals 15 residues. CDR3 sequence: CASSSTQQGTYGYTF. The CDR3 region has the DNA TGTGCCAGTAGTTCAACCCAACAGGGGACCTATGGCTACACCTTC. Together with reference TRBV19 and TRBJ1-2, the CDR3 gives the full variable domain: DGGITQSPKYLFRKEGQNVTLSCEQNLNHDAMYWYRQDPGQGLRLIYYSQIVNDFQKGDIAEGYSVSREKKESFPLTVTSAQKNPTAFYLCASSSTQQGTYGYTFGSGTRLTVV.

This clone was seen a single time. The chain is built from TRBV5-1 and TRBJ2-5, with 8 bases that match TRBD1. J was trimmed by 4 bases and V by 0 bases; bases with no gene match: 5. The CDR3 has 15 residues. Per germline, CDR1 SGHRS and CDR2 YFSETQ. In nucleotides, the CDR3 is TGCGCCAGCAGCTTGGCAGGGGGCAGTCGAGAGACCCAGTACTTC. Its translation is CASSLAGGSRETQYF. The full variable domain, rest sourced from reference TRBV5-1 and TRBJ2-5, is KAGVTQTPRYLIKTRGQQVTLSCSPISGHRSVSWYQQTPGQGLQFLFEYFSETQRNKGNFPGRFSGRQFSNSRSEMNVSTLELGDSALYLCASSLAGGSRETQYFGPGTRLLVL.

This chain uses TRBV12-3 or TRBV12-4 with TRBJ2-1, with TRBD1 matching over 7 bases. With V trimmed by 6 bases and J by 15 bases, 11 bases remained unmatched. The CDR3 length is 12 residues. This chain's CDR3 is CASRPTGLPAFF. CDR3 in DNA: TGTGCCAGCAGGCCGACAGGGTTACCTGCGTTCTTC.

The V gene is TRBV6-2 or TRBV6-3, the J gene TRBJ1-1; no firm D call. The V gene lost 0 bases and the J gene lost 8 bases, with 4 bases spanning the gap. The CDR3 totals 11 residues. In germline, CDR1 is MNHEY, CDR2 SVGEGT. The CDR3 coding sequence is TGTGCCAGCAGTTACTCGACAGAAGCTTTCTTT. Translating gives CASSYSTEAFF.

The rearrangement uses TRBV2 and TRBJ2-5; D is undetermined. Germline CDR1 reads SNHLY; CDR2 reads FYNNEI. This CDR3 spans 13 amino acids. V shed 4 bases and J shed 1 base, with 7 bases lying between them. The CDR3 region has the DNA TGTGCCAGCAGTGGTTCGGTCCAAGAGACCCAGTACTTC. Its translation is CASSGSVQETQYF.

CDR3 bases: TGTGCCAGCAGTTCCCAGGGAGGACAGAACACCGGGGAGCTGTTTTTT. It is translated as CASSSQGGQNTGELFF. The chain is built from TRBV6-6 and TRBJ2-2, with D possibly matching TRBD2 (6 bases). The CDR3 is 16 residues long. The V end lost 4 bases, the J end lost 1 base, and 13 bases lay between the germline ends. The germline CDR1 and CDR2 sequences are MNHNY and SVGAGI (reference sequence).

V is TRBV7-2 and J is TRBJ2-1, with D perhaps TRBD2 (5 bases). Germline assignment: CDR1 SGHTA and CDR2 FQGNSA. CDR3 size: 13 residues. V was cut by 7 bases and J by 5 bases, with 12 bases left in between. Here the CDR3 DNA reads TGTGCCAGCACCCTTCGGGGAGACAATGAGCAGTTCTTC. Amino acids: CASTLRGDNEQFF.

This chain joins TRBV5-6 and TRBJ2-2, with 7 nucleotides matching TRBD1. This CDR3 is 15 amino acids long. CDR1 and CDR2 (germline): SGHDT, YYEEEE. Trimming removed 4 bases from V and 2 bases from J; junction bases left unmatched: 5. The CDR3 loop reads CASSVGDRNTGELFF. The CDR3 bases are TGTGCCAGCAGCGTAGGGGACAGAAACACCGGGGAGCTGTTTTTT.

This clone was found once. The chain couples TRBV13 to TRBJ2-1; 7 bases fit TRBD2. CDR1 PRHDT and CDR2 FYEKMQ come from the germline V gene (reference sequence). CDR3 size: 15 residues. The junction had 16 bases not matched to a gene; V was cut back by 8 bases and J by 9 bases. As DNA, the CDR3 is TGTGCCAGCCTCTTGGGGGGGACCAGACCGGGTGAGCAGTTCTTC. It codes for CASLLGGTRPGEQFF.

V usage is TRBV3-1 (or the pseudogene TRBV3-2) and J usage is TRBJ1-4, with D perhaps TRBD1 (6 bases). The CDR3 has 11 amino acids. Trimming cost V 0 bases and J 15 bases, with 8 bases left between them. The germline CDR1 and CDR2 sequences are LGHDT and YNNKEL (reference sequence). The CDR3 is CASSQERGLFF. The CDR3 DNA reads TGTGCCAGCAGCCAAGAAAGGGGGTTGTTTTTT.

Concerning this clone: Other DNA sequences in this specimen translate into the identical CDR3. The chain recombines TRBV5-1 with TRBJ2-7; 7 bases align to TRBD1. The CDR3 has 14 residues. Germline CDR1 and CDR2: SGHRS and YFSETQ. The V segment lost 0 bases and the J segment 4 bases; nucleotides outside the gene matches: 4. CDR3 bases: TGCGCCAGCAGCTTGGGACAGGGTGTATACGAGCAGTACTTC. Protein sequence: CASSLGQGVYEQYF. The complete variable domain, with remaining parts taken from reference TRBV5-1 and TRBJ2-7, reads KAGVTQTPRYLIKTRGQQVTLSCSPISGHRSVSWYQQTPGQGLQFLFEYFSETQRNKGNFPGRFSGRQFSNSRSEMNVSTLELGDSALYLCASSLGQGVYEQYFGPGTRLTVT.

Ten or more counts support this clone. The V gene is TRBV30, the J gene TRBJ1-2; 10 bases are shared with TRBD1. Looked up from germline, CDR1 is GTSNPN and CDR2 is SVGIG (reference sequence). Losses at the gene ends were 3 bases for V and 2 bases for J; bases not matched to a gene: 0. The CDR3 extends over 13 amino acids. DNA for the CDR3: TGTGCCTGGAGGGGACAGGGGAACTATGGCTACACCTTC. Protein product: CAWRGQGNYGYTF. Full variable domain (outside the CDR3, taken from reference TRBV30 and TRBJ1-2): SQTIHQWPATLVQPVGSPLSLECTVEGTSNPNLYWYRQAAGRGLQLLFYSVGIGQISSEVPQNLSASRPQDRQFILSSKKLLLSDSGFYLCAWRGQGNYGYTFGSGTRLTVV.

The chain joins TRBV9 to TRBJ2-5; TRBD2 agrees at 9 bases. Trimming took 3 bases from V and 5 from J; bases not matched to a gene: 5. Per germline, CDR1 SGDLS and CDR2 YYNGEE. This CDR3 comprises 14 residues. This chain's CDR3 is CASSATLAGETQYF. CDR3 sequence (DNA): TGTGCCAGCAGCGCGACGCTAGCGGGGGAGACCCAGTACTTC.

The rearrangement links TRBV9 to TRBJ2-1; the D gene is possibly TRBD1 (6 bases). The germline CDR1 and CDR2 sequences are SGDLS and YYNGEE. The CDR3 covers 16 residues. Trimming pared 0 bases from V and 2 bases from J, leaving 12 bases between. CDR3 DNA: TGTGCCAGCAGCGTAGCGGGACAAACCACCTACAATGAGCAGTTCTTC. Translating gives CASSVAGQTTYNEQFF.

The chain couples TRBV6-5 to TRBJ2-1, with 10 bases identical to TRBD1. V gave up 6 bases and J gave up 7 bases; unmatched junction bases: 6. The CDR3 runs 14 residues. Looked up from germline, CDR1 is MNHEY and CDR2 is SVGAGI. The CDR3 sequence: CASRRQGARNEQFF. CDR3 DNA: TGTGCCAGCAGAAGACAGGGGGCGCGGAATGAGCAGTTCTTC.

The V and J genes are TRBV10-3 and TRBJ2-1; the D gene is possibly TRBD1 (7 bases). The length of the CDR3 is 12 residues. The V end was cut by 10 bases, the J end by 4 bases, with 11 bases between. Germline V lookup: CDR1 ENHRY, CDR2 SYGVKD. Written as DNA, the CDR3 is TGTGCCACAGGGGGGTGGTACAATGAGCAGTTCTTC. As protein: CATGGWYNEQFF.

There are a few counts of this clone. The chain uses TRBV5-1 and TRBJ2-7; 8 bases are shared with TRBD2. In germline, CDR1 is SGHRS, CDR2 YFSETQ. This CDR3 spans 16 amino acids. With V trimmed by 4 bases and J by 0 bases, 9 bases remained unmatched. CDR3 coding DNA: TGCGCCAGCAGCACCTACTTAGCGGGAAGCTCCTACGAGCAGTACTTC. Encoded protein: CASSTYLAGSSYEQYF.

The CDR3 reads CAWSGHSGNQPQHF. CDR3 sequence (DNA): TGTGCCTGGAGTGGGCACAGTGGCAATCAGCCCCAGCATTTT. The chain combines TRBV30 with TRBJ1-5; D remains unclear. The CDR3 covers 14 residues. Trimming shortened V by 1 base and J by 2 bases, and 9 bases separated the two germline ends. CDR1 is GTSNPN and CDR2 is SVGIG in the germline V gene (reference sequence).

This clone was recorded only once. V gene TRBV18 combines with J gene TRBJ1-5; weak D call: TRBD1 (5 bases). The CDR3 is 17 amino acids. Germline V gene sequence: CDR1 KGHSH, CDR2 LQKENI. Trimming took off 3 bases at V and 3 bases at J, with 18 bases between the two ends. The CDR3 loop is CASSPPGSGGNNQPQHF. In DNA, the CDR3 is TGTGCCAGCTCACCCCCCGGATCGGGGGGTAACAATCAGCCCCAGCATTTT.